These 31 T cell receptor beta chains originate from one sample sequenced in a study of T-cell reconstitution after alpha-beta-depleted transplantation in children. The TCRbeta library incorporated unique molecular identifiers. TCRdb reprocessed the PCR reads with MiXCR, giving one entry per CDR3 protein. The repertoire holds about a million distinct CDR3 sequences, with 25% to 30% as singletons. The material sequenced was PBMCs, mostly from graft donor cells, taken 360 days after TCRalphabeta/CD19-depleted stem cell transplant. These receptors were taken from a boy under two years old who had a stem cell transplant for SCID, so the T cells may come from the graft donor.

This clonotype was recorded a few times. The CDR3 DNA sequence: TGTGCCAGCAGCCCGAGAGGGGACGCGGCCTACGAGCAGTACTTC. Its protein is CASSPRGDAAYEQYF. This chain uses TRBV9 with TRBJ2-7; D is possibly TRBD1 or TRBD2 (5 bases each). The length of the CDR3 is 15 residues. V was clipped by 4 bases and J by 2 bases, with 16 bases between them. Germline CDR1 and CDR2: SGDLS and YYNGEE.

This clonotype was seen a few times. The chain uses TRBV27 and TRBJ2-7; TRBD1 matches at 8 bases. The J segment lost 7 bases and the V segment lost 4 bases, leaving 9 bases of the junction unmatched. The CDR3 is made up of 14 amino acids. Germline CDR1 is MNHEY and CDR2 is SMNVEV (reference sequence). CDR3 sequence: CASSSRTGSWEQYF. The DNA for the CDR3 is TGTGCCAGCAGTTCCCGGACAGGGTCGTGGGAGCAGTACTTC.

This clonotype was observed a handful of times. The CDR3 sequence: CASRSGWGTIPFLTEETQYF. The CDR3 DNA follows: TGTGCCAGCAGGTCGGGGTGGGGGACTATCCCTTTTCTGACGGAAGAGACCCAGTACTTC. The chain has TRBV28 and TRBJ2-5, with 7 positions matching TRBD2. CDR1 and CDR2 from the germline V gene are MDHEN and SYDVKM. V was clipped by 6 bases and J by 3 bases; unmatched bases: 25. The CDR3 spans 20 residues.

This clonotype was seen more than once but under ten times. The chain is built from TRBV13 and TRBJ2-1; D is possibly TRBD1 (5 bases). The CDR3 runs 14 residues. Germline CDR1 PRHDT, CDR2 FYEKMQ (reference sequence). V dropped 4 bases and J dropped 3 bases, with 10 bases sitting between them. CDR3 sequence: CASSSQEYYNEQFF. The CDR3 DNA reads as TGTGCCAGCAGCTCACAGGAGTACTACAATGAGCAGTTCTTC. Looking up the rest from reference TRBV13 and TRBJ2-1 gives the full variable domain: AAGVIQSPRHLIKEKRETATLKCYPIPRHDTVYWYQQGPGQDPQFLISFYEKMQSDKGSIPDRFSAQQFSDYHSELNMSSLELGDSALYFCASSSQEYYNEQFFGPGTRLTVL.

This clonotype was seen only a few times. V usage is TRBV4-2 and J usage is TRBJ2-7; 9 nucleotides align to TRBD1. The V segment lost 1 base and the J segment 3 bases; nucleotides outside the gene matches: 7. The CDR3 loop spans 16 amino acids. Germline values: CDR1 LGHNA, CDR2 YNFKEQ. The CDR3 DNA sequence: TGTGCCAGCAGCCAAGCTGCGGGACAGGGCATCTACGAGCAGTACTTC. Translating it yields CASSQAAGQGIYEQYF.

This chain joins TRBV12-3 or TRBV12-4 and TRBJ1-2; unclear D gene. V lost 5 bases and J lost 4, with 17 bases in between. This CDR3 region has 15 residues. Written as DNA, the CDR3 is TGTGCCAGCAGTCCCTTTCTAACGGAAGGCTATGGCTACACCTTC. As protein: CASSPFLTEGYGYTF.

The V call is TRBV7-9, the J call TRBJ2-7; no firm D call. Germline V gene lookup returns CDR1 SEHNR and CDR2 FQNEAQ (reference sequence). The CDR3 is 12 amino acids. The V gene lost 0 bases and the J gene lost 5 bases, with 5 bases spanning the gap. CDR3 sequence reads: CASSLAYDEQYF. The DNA of the CDR3 is TGTGCCAGCAGCTTAGCGTACGACGAGCAGTACTTC. The full variable domain, completed using reference TRBV7-9 and TRBJ2-7, is DTGVSQNPRHKITKRGQNVTFRCDPISEHNRLYWYRQTLGQGPEFLTYFQNEAQLEKSRLLSDRFSAERPKGSFSTLEIQRTEQGDSAMYLCASSLAYDEQYFGPGTRLTVT.

On this clonotype: One end of the junction varies from germline; a read error may be responsible. The gene calls are TRBV3-1 and TRBJ1-1; D may be TRBD1 (5 bases). Germline CDR1 is LGHDT and CDR2 is YNNKEL (reference sequence). The CDR3 is 14 residues long. CDR3 coding DNA: TGTACCAGCAGAGTCAGGGAGAGGAACACTGAAGCTTTCTTT. It is translated as CTSRVRERNTEAFF. Full variable domain (rest looked up from reference TRBV3-1 and TRBJ1-1): DTAVSQTPKYLVTQMGNDKSIKCEQNLGHDTMYWYKQDSKKFLKIMFSYNNKELIINETVPNRFSPKSPDKAHLNLHINSLELGDSAVYFCTSRVRERNTEAFFGQGTRLTVV.

This chain connects TRBV12-3 or TRBV12-4 to TRBJ2-1; the D call may be TRBD1 or TRBD2 (5 bases each). V was trimmed by 3 bases and J by 7 bases, leaving 13 bases between them. The CDR3 sequence is 14 residues long. CDR3 nucleotides: TGTGCCAGCAGTTTGGGACCGCTACGAAATGAGCAGTTCTTC. This translates into CASSLGPLRNEQFF.

This clonotype was counted only a few times. The chain combines TRBV28 with TRBJ1-2, with D unresolved. V lost 4 bases, J lost 4 bases, and 10 bases lay in between. This CDR3 spans 13 amino acids. The germline gives CDR1 MDHEN, CDR2 SYDVKM. DNA for the CDR3: TGTGCCAGCAGTTGGACGGGTATCTATGGCTACACCTTC. Translating gives CASSWTGIYGYTF.

This sequence joins TRBV5-1 and TRBJ2-1; the match to TRBD2 covers 8 bases. The CDR3 is made up of 14 amino acids. J lost 5 bases, V lost 2 bases, and 3 bases had no gene match. Germline V gives CDR1 SGHRS, CDR2 YFSETQ. CDR3 loop: CASSFYGGDNEQFF. DNA of the CDR3: TGCGCCAGCAGCTTTTACGGGGGGGACAATGAGCAGTTCTTC.

This clonotype was counted a few times. The chain couples TRBV6-1 to TRBJ2-7, with D maybe TRBD1 (6 bases). Trimming took off 5 bases at V and 0 bases at J, with 17 bases between the two ends. This CDR3 region has 16 residues. Germline V gives CDR1 MNHNS, CDR2 SASEGT. CDR3 DNA: TGTGCCAGCAGTCCGCCGACAGGTTTCCCCTCCTACGAGCAGTACTTC. Its protein is CASSPPTGFPSYEQYF.

The rearrangement uses TRBV5-1 and TRBJ2-5, with D perhaps TRBD1 (6 bases). There are 14 residues in the CDR3. V gave up 2 bases and J gave up 1 base, with 9 bases separating them. Germline CDR1 SGHRS, CDR2 YFSETQ. The CDR3 nucleotides are TGCGCCAGCAGCTTTACAGGGTCCCAAGAGACCCAGTACTTC. Protein: CASSFTGSQETQYF.

V usage is TRBV20-1 and J usage is TRBJ1-6; the D is unclear. This CDR3 is 17 amino acids long. In germline, CDR1 is DFQATT, CDR2 SNEGSKA (reference sequence). Between the trimmed V and J ends, which lost 2 bases and 3 bases, there was a span of 17 bases. The CDR3 loop is CSARRLIKKDYNSPLHF. The CDR3 DNA sequence: TGCAGTGCTAGAAGGCTTATTAAGAAGGACTATAATTCACCCCTCCACTTT.

This chain connects TRBV20-1 to TRBJ2-7; D might be TRBD2 (6 bases). This CDR3 has 17 amino acids. In germline, CDR1 is DFQATT, CDR2 SNEGSKA (reference sequence). Trimming removed 3 bases at V and 3 bases at J, with 24 bases between. The CDR3: CSARDQWGVAVDYEQYF. CDR3 DNA sequence: TGCAGTGCTAGGGATCAGTGGGGGGTAGCGGTGGACTACGAGCAGTACTTC.

The chain recombines TRBV25-1 with TRBJ2-1; D is perhaps TRBD2 (6 bases). The V end was cut by 7 bases, the J end by 2 bases, with 15 bases between. There are 15 residues in the CDR3. Per germline, CDR1 MGHDK and CDR2 SYGVNS. The CDR3 DNA is TGTGCCAGCACCTCGACTGGCGGGGCCTACAATGAGCAGTTCTTC. Translation gives CASTSTGGAYNEQFF. The full variable domain, completed using reference TRBV25-1 and TRBJ2-1, is EADIYQTPRYLVIGTGKKITLECSQTMGHDKMYWYQQDPGMELHLIHYSYGVNSTEKGDLSSESTVSRIRTEHFPLTLESARPSHTSQYLCASTSTGGAYNEQFFGPGTRLTVL.

The CDR3 protein is CASSLYGTTDTQYF. The CDR3 DNA sequence: TGTGCCAGCAGTTTATACGGGACCACAGATACGCAGTATTTT. The gene calls are TRBV12-3 or TRBV12-4 and TRBJ2-3; either TRBD1 or TRBD2 may fit D (5 bases each). This CDR3 has 14 amino acids. The V end lost 2 bases, the J end lost 2 bases, and 8 bases lay between the germline ends.

The chain carries TRBV19 and TRBJ1-1; D possibly corresponds to TRBD1 (6 bases). Germline V gene data show CDR1 as LNHDA and CDR2 as SQIVND (reference sequence). The CDR3 runs 15 residues. V lost 6 bases to trimming and J lost 1 base, with 15 bases between them. CDR3 in DNA: TGTGCCAGTAGCAGTCACAGGGCCCGGAACACTGAAGCTTTCTTT. Translating it yields CASSSHRARNTEAFF.

CDR3 coding DNA: TGCAGCGCTAAGGACAGGGGCAGGATCACTGAAGCTTTCTTT. This gives the protein CSAKDRGRITEAFF. The chain links TRBV29-1 to TRBJ1-1, with 9 nucleotides matching TRBD1. Germline V gives CDR1 SQVTM, CDR2 ANQGSEA. V lost 7 bases and J lost 4; bases outside the gene matches: 10. This CDR3 comprises 14 residues.

The genes are TRBV28 and TRBJ2-7; 9 bases line up with TRBD1. This CDR3 has 16 amino acids. V shed 5 bases, J shed 7 bases, and the junction held 15 bases outside the gene matches. Per the germline V gene, CDR1 is MDHEN and CDR2 is SYDVKM. For the CDR3, the DNA is TGTGCCAGCAGTCACTTCTCCCTAACAGGGGGCATAGAGCAGTACTTC. Translating gives CASSHFSLTGGIEQYF.

The CDR3 here is CASTLSGGLDQPQHF. CDR3 DNA sequence: TGTGCCAGCACCCTTTCGGGTGGGCTGGATCAGCCCCAGCATTTT. The V call is TRBV12-3 or TRBV12-4, the J call TRBJ1-5; unclear D gene. Trimming took 7 bases from V and 5 from J, leaving 18 bases between them. The CDR3 is 15 residues long.

This rearrangement joins TRBV2 to TRBJ2-3, with 12 bases aligning to TRBD2. The CDR3 loop spans 15 amino acids. Germline trimming cut 7 bases from V and 8 bases from J; bases unmatched to any gene: 10. The germline gives CDR1 SNHLY, CDR2 FYNNEI. CDR3: CASTRRLAGDPTQYF. The CDR3, as DNA: TGTGCCAGCACCCGTCGACTAGCGGGGGACCCTACGCAGTATTTT.

This clonotype has more than one count but fewer than ten. V and J are TRBV14 and TRBJ2-7, with D perhaps TRBD1 (6 bases). CDR3 size: 16 residues. CDR1 and CDR2 (germline): SGHDN, FVKESK. Trimming shortened V by 0 bases and J by 2 bases, and 14 bases separated the two germline ends. The CDR3 reads CASSQDPSGAAYEQYF. CDR3 nucleotides: TGTGCCAGCAGCCAAGATCCCTCAGGGGCTGCCTACGAGCAGTACTTC.

This clonotype showed up just a few times. The V gene is TRBV5-1, the J gene TRBJ1-2, with D uncertain. The germline gives CDR1 SGHRS, CDR2 YFSETQ. The CDR3 covers 16 residues. V lost 3 bases and J 0 bases, leaving 15 bases between the germline ends. The CDR3, as DNA: TGCGCCAGCAGCTCAGGACCCGGAAATCCTAACTATGGCTACACCTTC. Translation gives CASSSGPGNPNYGYTF. Together with reference TRBV5-1 and TRBJ1-2, the CDR3 gives the full variable domain: KAGVTQTPRYLIKTRGQQVTLSCSPISGHRSVSWYQQTPGQGLQFLFEYFSETQRNKGNFPGRFSGRQFSNSRSEMNVSTLELGDSALYLCASSSGPGNPNYGYTFGSGTRLTVV.

The V and J genes are TRBV7-3 and TRBJ2-3; D not certain. V lost 4 bases to trimming and J lost 4 bases, with 12 bases between them. Germline CDR1 and CDR2: SGHTA and FQGTGA. There are 14 residues in the CDR3. In nucleotides, the CDR3 is TGTGCCAGCAGCTGGGCAGGTGGGGCAGATACGCAGTATTTT. Its translation is CASSWAGGADTQYF.

This chain joins TRBV14 and TRBJ2-3, with TRBD2 matching over 7 bases. CDR3 length: 15 residues. Germline loops: CDR1 SGHDN, CDR2 FVKESK. The ends lost 0 bases at V and 7 bases at J; junction bases unmatched: 7. CDR3 protein: CASSQELAGSNTQYF. As DNA, the CDR3 is TGTGCCAGCAGCCAAGAATTAGCGGGTTCAAATACGCAGTATTTT. The variable domain in full, with the rest retrieved from reference TRBV14 and TRBJ2-3, is EAGVTQFPSHSVIEKGQTVTLRCDPISGHDNLYWYRRVMGKEIKFLLHFVKESKQDESGMPNNRFLAERTGGTYSTLKVQPAELEDSGVYFCASSQELAGSNTQYFGPGTRLTVL.

The chain uses TRBV28 and TRBJ2-6; weak D call: TRBD2 (5 bases). This CDR3 has 14 amino acids. Germline lookup yields CDR1 MDHEN and CDR2 SYDVKM. Trimming left V 1 base short and J 6 bases short, with 7 bases between. CDR3 residues: CASSLSGSANVLTF. Here the CDR3 DNA reads TGTGCCAGCAGTTTATCGGGGTCGGCCAACGTCCTGACTTTC.

The rearrangement uses TRBV5-1 and TRBJ2-2, with D possibly TRBD2 on 6 matching bases. Germline CDR1 reads SGHRS; CDR2 reads YFSETQ. The ends were cut back, 0 bases at V and 3 bases at J, with 15 bases in the middle. The CDR3 loop spans 17 amino acids. The CDR3 loop reads CASSLARGTEDTGELFF. CDR3 in DNA: TGCGCCAGCAGCTTGGCCCGGGGGACGGAAGACACCGGGGAGCTGTTTTTT.

J is TRBJ1-6 and V is TRBV4-3, with 8 bases that match TRBD1. J gave up 6 bases and V 4 bases, and 5 bases lay outside the gene matches. Germline lookup yields CDR1 LGHNA and CDR2 YSLEER. This CDR3 is built from 15 residues. The CDR3 DNA follows: TGCGCCAGCAGCCCCAGGACAGGGATTAATTCACCCCTCCACTTT. It encodes CASSPRTGINSPLHF.

The CDR3 region has the DNA TGTGCCAGCAGTTTTCTGGGGGCGGGCGAGCAGTACTTC. It yields the protein CASSFLGAGEQYF. V is TRBV12-3 or TRBV12-4 and J is TRBJ2-7, with D perhaps TRBD1 (6 bases). V was trimmed by 3 bases and J by 6 bases, leaving 12 bases between them. The CDR3 sequence is 13 residues long.

This clonotype was found a few times. The chain couples TRBV4-1 to TRBJ1-1, with 7 bases that match TRBD1. The CDR3 has 15 amino acids. J lost 6 bases, V lost 0 bases, and 7 bases had no gene match. The germline V gene has CDR1 MGHRA and CDR2 YSYEKL. This CDR3 reads CASSQDPQGTSEAFF. For the CDR3, the DNA is TGCGCCAGCAGCCAAGATCCACAGGGGACCTCTGAAGCTTTCTTT.